The 28 T cell receptor beta chains in this list originate from one sample, sequenced in a study of T cells in Graves' hyperthyroidism and ophthalmopathy. RNA transcripts gave rise to amplified TCR beta CDR3 regions. HTBI primers were employed in a first-round RT-PCR of the TCR CDR3. A single record per CDR3 protein comes from TCRdb applying MiXCR to the multiplex PCR reads. Of nearly 750,000 distinct CDR3 sequences listed, about 35% were seen once; the top ten hold around 31%. Sequencing was performed on blood. These receptors were taken from a woman in her 40s with Graves' hyperthyroidism.

A single count supports this clonotype. The chain links TRBV14 to TRBJ2-7; TRBD1 is a possible D gene (6 bases). There are 14 residues in the CDR3. Germline V gene sequence: CDR1 SGHDN, CDR2 FVKESK. Between the trimmed V and J ends, which lost 5 bases and 9 bases, there was a span of 20 bases. CDR3 bases: TGTGCCAGCAGCTCACAGGGTTTTTCTGGCGGGCAGTACTTC. Translation: CASSSQGFSGGQYF.

This clonotype was seen only a few times. V usage is TRBV4-2 and J usage is TRBJ1-1; maybe TRBD1 (6 bases). V lost 1 base, J lost 4 bases, and 13 bases lay in between. This CDR3 has 15 amino acids. The germline V gene encodes CDR1 LGHNA and CDR2 YNFKEQ. DNA for the CDR3: TGTGCCAGCAGCCAAGGATCGAACAGGGTCACTGAAGCTTTCTTT. This translates into CASSQGSNRVTEAFF.

The table lists this clonotype with a few counts. Mismatch with germline at one junction end may stem from a read error. The rearrangement joins TRBV7-2 to TRBJ2-7; TRBD1 matches 11 bases. The V gene's germline CDR1 is SGHTA and CDR2 FQGNSA. The CDR3 consists of 15 residues. CDR3 loop: CASSPNRDRGYEQYF. The CDR3 coding sequence is TGCGCCAGCAGCCCAAACCGGGACAGGGGGTACGAGCAGTACTTC.

In the case of this clonotype: The junction shows a germline mismatch at one end, possibly a read error. The chain carries TRBV10-3 and TRBJ1-2; D may be TRBD1 (5 bases). The CDR3 consists of 14 residues. Per the germline V gene, CDR1 is ENHRY and CDR2 is SYGVKD. The CDR3: CASSSGGGRGGYTF. Written as DNA, the CDR3 is TGTGCCAGCAGTTCAGGCGGGGGAAGGGGCGGCTACACCTTC.

This clonotype was seen repeatedly, ten times or more. CDR3 DNA: TGTGCCAGTAGTCAAACAGGGACTATCGGTCAGCCCCAGCATTTT. Protein product: CASSQTGTIGQPQHF. The chain couples TRBV19 to TRBJ1-5; D might be TRBD1 (6 bases). Germline V CDR1 and CDR2: LNHDA, SQIVND (reference sequence). This CDR3 contains 15 residues. Trimming shortened V by 5 bases and J by 6 bases, and 17 bases separated the two germline ends.

Many counts were recorded for this clonotype. The gene calls are TRBV10-2 and TRBJ2-7, with D perhaps matching TRBD1 (5 bases). CDR3 length: 14 residues. The ends were cut back, 5 bases at V and 0 bases at J, with 11 bases in the middle. Germline loops: CDR1 WSHSY, CDR2 SAAADI. As DNA, the CDR3 is TGCGCCAGCAGTAAACAGGTATTCTCCTACGAGCAGTACTTC. This sequence encodes CASSKQVFSYEQYF.

Here the CDR3 reads CASSLGVGDNEQFF. CDR3 coding DNA: TGTGCCAGCAGCTTGGGGGTCGGGGACAATGAGCAGTTCTTC. The chain uses TRBV7-3 and TRBJ2-1, with D perhaps being TRBD1 or TRBD2 (5 bases each). CDR3 length: 14 residues. Germline V gives CDR1 SGHTA, CDR2 FQGTGA. V lost 3 bases and J 5 bases, leaving 11 bases between the germline ends.

This clonotype was picked up many times. This chain joins TRBV7-6 and TRBJ1-1; 9 positions match TRBD1. This CDR3 is built from 15 residues. The V segment lost 5 bases and the J segment 11 bases; nucleotides outside the gene matches: 15. CDR1 and CDR2 (germline): SGHVS, FNYEAQ. The CDR3 bases are TGTGCCAGCAGCCCAGAATTAGGACAGGGGAAGGTGGCTTTCTTT. Translation: CASSPELGQGKVAFF. The complete variable domain, with remaining parts taken from reference TRBV7-6 and TRBJ1-1, reads GAGVSQSPRYKVTKRGQDVALRCDPISGHVSLYWYRQALGQGPEFLTYFNYEAQQDKSGLPNDRFSAERPEGSISTLTIQRTEQRDSAMYRCASSPELGQGKVAFFGQGTRLTVV.

The chain joins TRBV5-6 to TRBJ2-5, with 9 bases lining up with TRBD1. The CDR3 contains 15 residues. The germline CDR1 and CDR2 sequences are SGHDT and YYEEEE. Losses at the gene ends were 4 bases for V and 5 bases for J; bases not matched to a gene: 9. The CDR3 nucleotides read TGTGCCAGCAGCGCGACCCCCGGGACAGGGGAGACCCAGTACTTC. Translation gives CASSATPGTGETQYF.

This rearrangement joins TRBV12-3 or TRBV12-4 to TRBJ1-4, with a weak D call TRBD1 (5 bases). The length of the CDR3 is 14 residues. V was shortened by 3 bases and J by 4 bases, with 9 bases between the two germline ends. The CDR3 loop is CASSLWGINEKLFF. DNA for the CDR3: TGTGCCAGCAGTTTGTGGGGCATTAATGAAAAACTGTTTTTT.

In this sample, this clonotype turned up once. This sequence joins TRBV7-8 and TRBJ1-5; 7 bases are shared with TRBD1. There are 15 residues in the CDR3. Germline-derived CDR1 and CDR2 are SGHVS and FQNEAQ. J was trimmed by 0 bases and V by 5 bases; bases with no gene match: 4. The DNA for the CDR3 is TGTGCCAGCAGCCCACAGGGGACTAGCAATCAGCCCCAGCATTTT. Its translation: CASSPQGTSNQPQHF.

This clonotype was detected many times. The rearrangement joins TRBV19 to TRBJ1-5; D might be TRBD1 (5 bases). Between the trimmed V and J ends, which lost 5 bases and 6 bases, there was a span of 14 bases. CDR3 size: 14 residues. Germline V gives CDR1 LNHDA, CDR2 SQIVND (reference sequence). CDR3 DNA sequence: TGTGCCAGTAGTGCCGCCAGGGCCGGTCAGCCCCAGCATTTT. This sequence encodes CASSAARAGQPQHF.

Worth noting for this clonotype: A clone one base away is much larger, so this may be a read error. The chain carries TRBV7-9 and TRBJ1-5; TRBD1 is a possible D gene (6 bases). The CDR3 has 15 residues. V shed 3 bases and J shed 6 bases, with 15 bases lying between them. CDR1 is SEHNR, CDR2 FQNEAQ, per germline (reference sequence). CDR3 coding DNA: TGTGCCAGCAGCTTTTCCGACAGGTCGAGTCAGCCCCAGCATTTT. Residues: CASSFSDRSSQPQHF.

In its sample, this clonotype was seen many times. The V and J genes are TRBV20-1 and TRBJ1-3; D perhaps matches TRBD1 (6 bases). The CDR3 has 14 amino acids. V shed 5 bases and J shed 4 bases, with 15 bases lying between them. Germline values: CDR1 DFQATT, CDR2 SNEGSKA (reference sequence). Written as DNA, the CDR3 is TGCAGTGCTCGGAGACAGGTTGGGGGAAACACCATATATTTT. Its protein product is CSARRQVGGNTIYF.

This clonotype was seen more than once but under ten times. The chain combines TRBV7-2 with TRBJ1-3, with 7 nucleotides matching TRBD1. CDR3 size: 16 residues. CDR1 is SGHTA, CDR2 FQGNSA, per germline. The V and J ends lost 3 bases and 0 bases, in that order; junction bases with no gene match: 5. The DNA for the CDR3 is TGTGCCAGCAGCTTGGGACAGAGAGTCTCTGGAAACACCATATATTTT. Its translation is CASSLGQRVSGNTIYF.

This clonotype has more than one count but fewer than ten. This chain uses TRBV5-8 with TRBJ1-5; D remains ambiguous. The CDR3 runs 15 residues. CDR1 SGHTS and CDR2 YDEGEE come from the germline V gene. Deletions cut 3 bases from V and 6 bases from J, with 16 bases between. For the CDR3, the DNA is TGTGCCAGCAGCTCTGGTGAGGGTTCGGGTCAGCCCCAGCATTTT. It translates to CASSSGEGSGQPQHF.

This clonotype was recorded once. Since a much larger clone is just one base distant, this may be a read error. This chain uses TRBV10-3 with TRBJ1-2, with D possibly matching TRBD1 (6 bases). V lost 10 bases to trimming and J lost 2 bases, with 14 bases between them. Germline V gene lookup returns CDR1 ENHRY and CDR2 SYGVKD. This CDR3 is 13 amino acids long. This chain's CDR3 is CASRPDRNYGYTF. CDR3 sequence (DNA): TGTGCCAGCAGACCGGACAGAAACTATGGCTACACCTTC.

The rearrangement links TRBV5-1 to TRBJ2-1; no clear D gene. The germline V gene has CDR1 SGHRS and CDR2 YFSETQ. V dropped 4 bases and J dropped 7 bases, with 15 bases sitting between them. This CDR3 has 14 amino acids. CDR3 sequence reads: CASSLTPGENEQFF. CDR3 bases: TGCGCCAGCAGCCTGACTCCGGGTGAGAATGAGCAGTTCTTC.

In its sample, this clonotype was seen a few times. The V gene is TRBV29-1, the J gene TRBJ2-5, with 10 bases fitting TRBD1. From germline, CDR1 is SQVTM and CDR2 ANQGSEA. The CDR3 has 13 amino acids. After removal of 8 bases from V and 5 bases from J, the junction contained 8 bases not matched to a gene. In nucleotides, the CDR3 is TGCAGCACAAATGGACAGGGGGAGGAGACCCAGTACTTC. It is translated as CSTNGQGEETQYF.

This clonotype was detected only a few times. The chain recombines TRBV9 with TRBJ2-5; 7 positions match TRBD1. Per germline, CDR1 SGDLS and CDR2 YYNGEE. Unmatched junction bases numbered 7, after V lost 0 bases and J lost 5 bases. This CDR3 is built from 15 residues. This chain's CDR3 is CASSVAAGGMETQYF. The CDR3 DNA reads TGTGCCAGCAGCGTAGCGGCAGGGGGTATGGAGACCCAGTACTTC.

There are many counts of this clonotype. The chain couples TRBV20-1 to TRBJ2-7; D might be TRBD2 (6 bases). The germline V and J ends were trimmed by 4 bases and 3 bases, with 10 bases remaining between them. CDR1 is DFQATT and CDR2 is SNEGSKA in the germline V gene (reference sequence). CDR3 size: 12 residues. CDR3 amino acids: CSAKRGNYEQYF. The CDR3 nucleotides read TGCAGTGCTAAACGGGGGAACTACGAGCAGTACTTC.

This clonotype was counted at least ten times. The chain couples TRBV11-1 to TRBJ2-5; D perhaps matches TRBD1 (6 bases). This CDR3 region has 14 residues. CDR1 and CDR2 (germline): SGHAT, FQDESV (reference sequence). The V end lost 5 bases, the J end lost 1 base, and 11 bases lay between the germline ends. The CDR3 coding sequence is TGTGCCAGCAGCCCCGGACAGCCCCAAGAGACCCAGTACTTC. Its translation is CASSPGQPQETQYF.

The V gene is TRBV11-1, the J gene TRBJ2-4, with D tentatively TRBD2 (9 bases). Germline V lookup: CDR1 SGHAT, CDR2 FQDESV (reference sequence). Trimming stripped 3 bases from V and 9 bases from J, with 18 bases between. CDR3 length: 15 amino acids. The CDR3 DNA is TGTGCCAGCAGCTTGACAGGGGCGGGAGGGGTCATTCAGTACTTC. Protein: CASSLTGAGGVIQYF.

Concerning this clonotype itself: In this CDR3 the conserved last residue, phenylalanine or tryptophan, is missing, so a read error is likely. The chain uses TRBV5-1 and TRBJ1-1, with D unresolved. V lost 1 base, J lost 4 bases, and 11 bases lay in between. CDR3 length equals 14 residues. From germline, CDR1 is SGHRS and CDR2 YFSETQ. CDR3 sequence (DNA): TGCGCCAGCAGCTTGCTGTCGGCCCGCACTGAAGCTTTCCTT. Its protein is CASSLLSARTEAFL.

This rearrangement joins TRBV4-3 to TRBJ2-2; D unclear. Germline V lookup: CDR1 LGHNA, CDR2 YSLEER. Between the trimmed V and J ends, which lost 1 base and 5 bases, there was a span of 8 bases. CDR3 length equals 14 residues. The CDR3 region is CASSQGTGTGELFF. CDR3 bases: TGCGCCAGCAGCCAAGGAACTGGGACCGGGGAGCTGTTTTTT.

V gene TRBV20-1 combines with J gene TRBJ2-5; unclear D gene. The CDR3 consists of 9 residues. Germline V gene lookup returns CDR1 DFQATT and CDR2 SNEGSKA (reference sequence). The ends were cut back, 1 base at V and 9 bases at J, with 3 bases in the middle. This chain's CDR3 is CSARAAQYF. The CDR3 DNA is TGCAGTGCTAGAGCGGCCCAGTACTTC.

This chain uses TRBV10-2 with TRBJ2-7; 10 nucleotides agree with TRBD1. The better agreement between TRBJ2-1 and the DNA end casts doubt on the J call. Germline CDR1 and CDR2: WSHSY and SAAADI. This CDR3 has 15 amino acids. The CDR3 protein is CASRDGTGAVDEQFF. CDR3 coding DNA: TGCGCCAGCAGGGACGGGACAGGGGCAGTAGATGAGCAGTTCTTC.

This clonotype was seen a handful of times. J is TRBJ2-7 and V is TRBV20-1; 11 bases line up with TRBD1. V dropped 6 bases and J dropped 5; count of bases not matched to a gene: 15. Germline loops: CDR1 DFQATT, CDR2 SNEGSKA (reference sequence). The length of the CDR3 is 16 residues. The CDR3 DNA reads as TGCAGTGCCTTCCAAATCGGGACAGGGGGTCACAACGAGCAGTACTTC. Amino acid sequence: CSAFQIGTGGHNEQYF.